What follows are 25 T cell receptor beta chains derived from one specimen sequenced in a study of human T cells and chemical hapten exposure. Time point described: pre-sensitization, week 0. This sample's treatment: therapeutic diphenylcyclopropenone sensitization with weekly scalp DPC. A single record per CDR3 protein comes from TCRdb applying MiXCR to the RACE reads. Counted here are 150,000 to 200,000 distinct CDR3 sequences, just under 30% occurring once; the ten biggest clones make up 2.9%. The sequences come from whole blood, collected in connection with sensitization to the hapten diphenylcyclopropenone (DPC). The receptors shown here come from a woman in her twenties or thirties with alopecia areata. Some clones in this sample may be carry-over from other donors' samples.

The CDR3: CSVEPAGGRDNEQFF. The DNA of the CDR3 is TGCAGCGTTGAACCTGCAGGCGGTCGAGACAATGAGCAGTTCTTC. The chain links TRBV29-1 to TRBJ2-1, with D hard to call. The germline V and J ends were trimmed by 2 bases and 5 bases, with 16 bases remaining between them. The CDR3 is 15 residues long. Germline lookup yields CDR1 SQVTM and CDR2 ANQGSEA.

V is TRBV18 and J is TRBJ1-1; TRBD1 agrees at 8 bases. The CDR3 is 15 residues long. V lost 5 bases and J lost 6; bases outside the gene matches: 11. CDR1 is KGHSH and CDR2 is LQKENI in the germline V gene. The CDR3 DNA reads as TGTGCCAGCTCAGCGGCGGCAGGGGGCTATGCTGAAGCTTTCTTT. Translating it yields CASSAAAGGYAEAFF.

The table lists this clonotype with a few counts. The chain recombines TRBV29-1 with TRBJ1-3; 8 bases are a match to TRBD1. CDR1 SQVTM and CDR2 ANQGSEA come from the germline V gene. The CDR3 spans 13 residues. With 7 bases clipped from V and 3 bases from J, the junction kept 5 bases outside the gene matches. CDR3 loop: CSGTGRGGNTIYF. Here the CDR3 DNA reads TGCAGCGGGACAGGGCGAGGTGGAAACACCATATATTTT.

The V call is TRBV5-1, the J call TRBJ1-3; D remains ambiguous. V was pared by 4 bases and J by 0 bases, with 14 bases between. Germline V gives CDR1 SGHRS, CDR2 YFSETQ. The CDR3 loop spans 16 amino acids. Here the CDR3 reads CASSLTVGDSGNTIYF. The CDR3 coding sequence is TGCGCCAGCAGCCTCACCGTCGGGGACTCTGGAAACACCATATATTTT.

The rearrangement joins TRBV5-5 to TRBJ2-1; 9 nucleotides line up with TRBD2. The V segment lost 4 bases and the J segment 12 bases; nucleotides outside the gene matches: 11. This CDR3 comprises 14 residues. Per germline, CDR1 SGHKS and CDR2 YYEKEE (reference sequence). The DNA for the CDR3 is TGTGCCAGCAGCGCGGGGACTAGCTATCAGGTGCAGTTCTTC. Protein: CASSAGTSYQVQFF.

Only a few counts were recorded for this clonotype. The CDR3 nucleotides are TGCAGTGCTAGAGAGGGGGTTACGCAGTATTTT. Residues: CSAREGVTQYF. The chain is built from TRBV20-1 and TRBJ2-3; D tentatively fits TRBD1 or TRBD2 (5 bases each). Trimming took off 0 bases at V and 8 bases at J, with 6 bases between the two ends. Per germline, CDR1 DFQATT and CDR2 SNEGSKA (reference sequence). This CDR3 spans 11 amino acids.

The chain combines TRBV9 with TRBJ2-2, with D perhaps TRBD2 (6 bases). Per the germline V gene, CDR1 is SGDLS and CDR2 is YYNGEE. The V gene lost 3 bases and the J gene lost 4 bases, with 16 bases spanning the gap. This CDR3 is 16 amino acids long. The CDR3 region has the DNA TGTGCCAGCAGCGCCCTGGGGGGAGCGCTCACCGGGGAGCTGTTTTTT. Amino acids: CASSALGGALTGELFF.

J is TRBJ1-4 and V is TRBV2; D is ambiguous. Germline CDR1 reads SNHLY; CDR2 reads FYNNEI. The CDR3 extends over 14 amino acids. V lost 4 bases and J 7 bases, leaving 13 bases between the germline ends. CDR3 in amino acids: CASSARVWGEKLFF. CDR3 coding DNA: TGTGCCAGCAGTGCGCGGGTGTGGGGTGAAAAACTGTTTTTT.

This clonotype occurred a few times. The genes are TRBV29-1 and TRBJ2-3; D is ambiguous. V lost 8 bases, J lost 0 bases, and 12 bases lay in between. This CDR3 spans 13 amino acids. Germline V gives CDR1 SQVTM, CDR2 ANQGSEA. The CDR3 bases are TGCAGCTCAGCCCCATCAAGCACAGATACGCAGTATTTT. It codes for CSSAPSSTDTQYF.

This clonotype was counted only a few times. The gene calls are TRBV6-2 or TRBV6-3 and TRBJ1-4; weak D call: TRBD1 (6 bases). Germline loops: CDR1 MNHEY, CDR2 SVGEGT. The CDR3 has 16 amino acids. The V end lost 0 bases, the J end lost 5 bases, and 13 bases lay between the germline ends. The CDR3 sequence: CASSYSETGQNEKLFF. DNA of the CDR3: TGTGCCAGCAGTTACTCGGAGACAGGCCAGAATGAAAAACTGTTTTTT.

The V gene is TRBV28, the J gene TRBJ1-3, with a weak D call TRBD1 (6 bases). The CDR3 spans 16 residues. V was cut by 2 bases and J by 0 bases, with 11 bases left in between. Germline lookup yields CDR1 MDHEN and CDR2 SYDVKM. The CDR3 bases are TGTGCCAGCAGTTTAAACGGGGGGCTCTCTGGAAACACCATATATTTT. It specifies CASSLNGGLSGNTIYF.

The chain recombines TRBV30 with TRBJ2-2, with 8 bases aligning to TRBD1. Germline-derived CDR1 and CDR2 are GTSNPN and SVGIG (reference sequence). The V gene end was trimmed by 0 bases and the J gene end by 6 bases; junction bases not matched to a gene: 9. The CDR3 covers 16 residues. The CDR3 region has the DNA TGTGCCTGGAGTGTTTACAGGGGGACAGACCCCGGGGAGCTGTTTTTT. Translation gives CAWSVYRGTDPGELFF.

This clonotype was seen once. The V gene is TRBV21-1, the J gene TRBJ2-2; no DNA check was done on the table's D call, TRBD2. TRBV21-1 is termed a pseudogene. The CDR3 covers 17 residues. For the CDR3, the DNA is TGTGCCAGCAGCAAAGCAGGAAGGGCTTGGGACACCGGGGAGCTGTTTTTT. This codes for CASSKAGRAWDTGELFF.

The chain uses TRBV20-1 and TRBJ2-1; no clear D gene. V was clipped by 2 bases and J by 4 bases, with 15 bases between them. The germline V gene has CDR1 DFQATT and CDR2 SNEGSKA (reference sequence). The CDR3 is 15 amino acids. Here the CDR3 DNA reads TGCAGTGCTAGACCTATCTCGATGGGGTACAATGAGCAGTTCTTC. Its translation is CSARPISMGYNEQFF.

The chain recombines TRBV28 with TRBJ1-5; 7 bases fit TRBD1. The CDR3 consists of 14 residues. With V trimmed by 3 bases and J by 3 bases, 2 bases remained unmatched. The V gene's germline CDR1 is MDHEN and CDR2 SYDVKM. CDR3 sequence reads: CASSFDRANQPQHF. CDR3 nucleotide sequence: TGTGCCAGCAGTTTCGACAGGGCCAATCAGCCCCAGCATTTT. The full variable domain, completed using reference TRBV28 and TRBJ1-5, is DVKVTQSSRYLVKRTGEKVFLECVQDMDHENMFWYRQDPGLGLRLIYFSYDVKMKEKGDIPEGYSVSREKKERFSLILESASTNQTSMYLCASSFDRANQPQHFGDGTRLSIL.

The V and J genes are TRBV9 and TRBJ2-2; perhaps TRBD2 as D (5 bases). This CDR3 contains 13 residues. Germline CDR1 is SGDLS and CDR2 is YYNGEE. V was shortened by 0 bases and J by 5 bases, with 5 bases between the two germline ends. This CDR3 is CASSVGGTGELFF. The DNA of the CDR3 is TGTGCCAGCAGCGTAGGAGGGACCGGGGAGCTGTTTTTT.

The V call is TRBV7-8, the J call TRBJ2-3, with D possibly being TRBD2 (6 bases). Per germline, CDR1 SGHVS and CDR2 FQNEAQ. Trimming pared 6 bases from V and 4 bases from J, leaving 11 bases between. This CDR3 contains 13 residues. The CDR3, as DNA: TGTGCCAGCAGTGGGGGGTTGGCAGATACGCAGTATTTT. It translates to CASSGGLADTQYF.

The chain joins TRBV28 to TRBJ2-3; tentative D call: TRBD2 (6 bases). Germline V CDR1 and CDR2: MDHEN, SYDVKM. The CDR3 runs to 15 residues. V was trimmed by 6 bases and J by 2 bases, leaving 15 bases between them. The CDR3 sequence: CASSSSKRATDTQYF. The CDR3 nucleotides are TGTGCCAGCAGCTCCTCGAAGCGGGCCACAGATACGCAGTATTTT.

V gene TRBV2 combines with J gene TRBJ1-6; D unclear. Germline CDR1 and CDR2: SNHLY and FYNNEI. CDR3 length: 12 residues. With 6 bases removed from V and 9 bases from J, the gap between germline ends came to 9 bases. The CDR3 is CASRSTLSPLHF. The DNA for the CDR3 is TGTGCCAGCAGATCGACGCTTTCACCCCTCCACTTT. Full variable domain (outside the CDR3, taken from reference TRBV2 and TRBJ1-6): EPEVTQTPSHQVTQMGQEVILRCVPISNHLYFYWYRQILGQKVEFLVSFYNNEISEKSEIFDDQFSVERPDGSNFTLKIRSTKLEDSAMYFCASRSTLSPLHFGNGTRLTVT.

This sequence joins TRBV29-1 and TRBJ2-2; D perhaps matches TRBD2 (5 bases). The CDR3 has 13 residues. V lost 5 bases and J 1 base, leaving 8 bases between the germline ends. Germline CDR1 SQVTM, CDR2 ANQGSEA. DNA for the CDR3: TGCAGCGTTTTCCGGGGGAACACCGGGGAGCTGTTTTTT. Translating it yields CSVFRGNTGELFF.

This clonotype was detected only a few times. The chain is built from TRBV27 and TRBJ2-7, with D tentatively TRBD2 (8 bases). The CDR3 covers 16 residues. Germline lookup yields CDR1 MNHEY and CDR2 SMNVEV (reference sequence). V was pared by 5 bases and J by 0 bases, with 17 bases between. CDR3 in DNA: TGTGCCAGCAGTCTACGGGGGGGGACAGACTCCTACGAGCAGTACTTC. It yields the protein CASSLRGGTDSYEQYF.

The chain couples TRBV7-2 to TRBJ1-5; D is uncertain. The germline V gene encodes CDR1 SGHTA and CDR2 FQGNSA. Trimming removed 3 bases from V and 4 bases from J, with 7 bases in between. This CDR3 has 13 residues. CDR3 nucleotides: TGTGCCAGCAGCTTCACCGGAAATCAGCCCCAGCATTTT. This translates into CASSFTGNQPQHF.

The chain carries TRBV29-1 and TRBJ2-6; D not resolved. V lost 2 bases, J lost 0 bases, and 8 bases lay in between. CDR3 size: 15 residues. Germline-derived CDR1 and CDR2 are SQVTM and ANQGSEA. The CDR3 bases are TGCAGCGTTGAATCGACACCCTCTGGGGCCAACGTCCTGACTTTC. It specifies CSVESTPSGANVLTF.

The rearrangement links TRBV4-2 to TRBJ2-3, with 8 bases aligning to TRBD1. CDR1 LGHNA and CDR2 YNFKEQ come from the germline V gene. The CDR3 length is 16 residues. The J segment lost 4 bases and the V segment lost 0 bases, leaving 6 bases of the junction unmatched. The CDR3 coding sequence is TGTGCCAGCAGCCAAGAGACAGGGGTCAAGGCAGATACGCAGTATTTT. It codes for CASSQETGVKADTQYF.

The chain is built from TRBV9 and TRBJ2-1; D is undetermined. Germline CDR1 is SGDLS and CDR2 is YYNGEE. CDR3 length: 15 amino acids. The germline V and J ends were trimmed by 4 bases and 9 bases, with 20 bases remaining between them. CDR3 region: CASSPTISHVIEQFF. The CDR3 coding sequence is TGTGCCAGCAGCCCCACAATAAGTCACGTTATTGAGCAGTTCTTC.